Here is one TCR beta chain with its context. This clone was observed a few times. Its antigen is currently not known. No base-level quality is on record; no much larger clone is a single base apart. The data originate from a study of tumor-infiltrating lymphocytes in localized non-small cell lung cancer (dated by TCRdb to the early 2020s). Regarding the study in general: The cohort included patients whose samples were collected after neoadjuvant chemotherapy, as well as both smokers and never-smokers and several histologies. The overall ICON cohort was composed of some 140 surgical patients with localized non-small cell lung cancer whose tumors were resected. Each patient contributed resected tumor tissue and uninvolved lung tissue from the same patient, described as non-adjacent to the tumor. Flow cytometry, multiplex immunofluorescence, RNA-seq, exome sequencing and proteomics were applied to the same patients as TCR sequencing, which was one of several integrated assays. The paired tumor versus uninvolved lung comparison of immunoSEQ T-cell fraction included 55 patients. The paper as a whole reports these results and caveats: Since assay coverage differed from patient to patient depending on how much tissue was available, TCR sequencing was done for only a subset of the cohort. In line with immunofluorescence CD3 counts, TCRbeta sequencing supported higher T cell infiltration in tumors compared with uninvolved lung tissue. No difference in TCR-derived T-cell fraction was observed between the flow cytometry-defined immunotypes IM1 (good prognosis) and IM2 (poor prognosis). Because different assays used different pieces of the same tissue, intratumor heterogeneity could not be separated from technical variation.

The T-cell fraction in tumor and uninvolved lung tissue was provided by TCR sequencing with the immunoSEQ assay. Turning to the authors' computational methods: In the survival analysis, patients were divided into a high T-cell fraction group (upper tertile) and a low T-cell fraction group (lower two tertiles), and the two groups were compared using a log-rank test. A signed-rank test was used to check for differences in T-cell fraction between paired tumor and uninvolved lung. TCRdb retrieved this table from immuneACCESS and kept in-frame rearrangements only. Not all clones are present; in checked studies, unresolved V genes account for under half, and no reason is known for the remainder. For V, J and clone size, that table is used; D and trimming come from the DNA. The sample contains around 9,200 clones, roughly four fifths of them found a single time. The top ten clonotypes cover 7.5% to 10% of the sample.

ICON enrollment began in 2016, and the last patient was enrolled in late 2018. From a subcohort of 70 to 85 patients, fresh tumor and matched uninvolved tissue were collected for in-depth immune analyses, including TCR sequencing. DNA isolated from bulk tissue, without cell sorting, was used for TCR sequencing. This TCR derives from a human donor with non-small cell lung cancer. The source material was uninvolved lung tissue not adjacent to the tumor.

The CDR3 has the sequence CASSFFGGSGGYTF. At the DNA level, the sequence is TGTGCCAGCAGTTTTTTCGGGGGCTCGGGTGGCTACACCTTC. In this chain, TRBV28 is recombined with TRBJ1-2; the D gene is perhaps TRBD1, from 6 matching bases. The CDR3 spans 14 residues, from the cysteine through the phenylalanine. Only CDR3 DNA remains: 42 bases, in frame from the first base. V is pared back by 3 bases and J by 7 bases, with 15 bases lying between the germline termini. From the germline V gene, CDR1 is MDHEN and CDR2 is SYDVKM.